The next 25 T cell receptor beta chains were all read from a single sample in a study of T cells in women clearing cervical HPV infection. Clones were read by immunoSEQ multiplex PCR, and TCRdb kept only the in-frame ones, dropping some. The sample table sets out around 9,200 clones. The sample taken for sequencing was blood buffy coat. These receptors were obtained from a woman aged 18 to 75 with a cervical HPV16 infection that either progressed to CIN3+ or cleared (not recorded which).

Concerning this clone: The sequenced fragment ends 3 residues before the CDR3 boundary, so the rest is inferred from the germline J gene. V and J are TRBV10-3 and TRBJ1-2; 7 bases fit TRBD1. The V and J ends lost 0 bases and 6 bases, in that order; junction bases with no gene match: 7. CDR1 ENHRY and CDR2 SYGVKD come from the germline V gene. The CDR3 is 15 amino acids. The DNA read from the CDR3 is TGTGCCATCAGTGAGTCTGGGGACAGAGAGGATGGC. Amino acids: CAISESGDREDG. In full, the CDR3 reads CAISESGDREDGYTF.

Note on this clone: The missing CDR3 end, 3 residues past where the read stops, is filled in from the germline J gene. The chain uses TRBV19 and TRBJ1-5; D perhaps matches TRBD1 (5 bases). V gave up 5 bases and J gave up 5 bases, with 19 bases separating them. Germline V gene data show CDR1 as LNHDA and CDR2 as SQIVND (reference sequence). The CDR3 sequence is 16 residues long. Incomplete CDR3 DNA: TGTGCCAGTAGTTTAGGCGATGGGGCCGGATATCAGCCC. Its translation: CASSLGDGAGYQP. The whole CDR3 region reads CASSLGDGAGYQPQHF.

Note on this clone: From the germline J gene comes the end of the CDR3, since the read stops 3 residues before it. The gene calls are TRBV6-1 and TRBJ1-1; no reliable D call. This CDR3 has 14 residues. The V gene's germline CDR1 is MNHNS and CDR2 SASEGT. V lost 3 bases and J 4 bases, leaving 12 bases between the germline ends. Partial CDR3 DNA: TGTGCCAGCAGTGATCCCCGGGGATCCACTGAA. As protein: CASSDPRGSTE. The complete CDR3 sequence is CASSDPRGSTEAFF.

Note on this clone: Read data end 3 residues before the CDR3 end; the end is taken from the germline J gene. The chain employs TRBV20-1 and TRBJ2-5, with 7 bases that match TRBD2. The CDR3 is made up of 16 amino acids. Germline loops: CDR1 DFQATT, CDR2 SNEGSKA (reference sequence). After removal of 3 bases from V and 3 bases from J, the junction contained 13 bases not matched to a gene. CDR3: CSASLASGLLEETQYF. The sequenced part of the CDR3 DNA is TGCAGTGCTAGTCTGGCTAGCGGACTTCTAGAAGAGACC.

A word on this clone: Coverage ceases 3 residues before the CDR3 finishes, and the germline J gene fills in the end. This rearrangement joins TRBV7-9 to TRBJ1-4; a weak D match, TRBD1 (5 bases). CDR1 is SEHNR and CDR2 is FQNEAQ in the germline V gene (reference sequence). The CDR3 is made up of 14 amino acids. V lost 3 bases and J 4 bases, leaving 9 bases between the germline ends. The sequenced CDR3 bases are TGTGCCAGCAGCTTCGGCCAGGGTAATGAAAAA. Residues: CASSFGQGNEK. The full CDR3 is CASSFGQGNEKLFF.

A note on this clone: Read coverage stops 3 residues before the CDR3 terminus; the germline J gene supplies the remainder. The rearrangement joins TRBV7-3 to TRBJ2-5; possibly TRBD1 or TRBD2 for D (6 bases each). The CDR3 spans 13 residues. The germline CDR1 and CDR2 sequences are SGHTA and FQGTGA. Between the trimmed V and J ends, which lost 3 bases and 5 bases, there was a span of 10 bases. CDR3 protein: CASSFTGRETQYF. The CDR3 bases that were read are TGTGCCAGCAGCTTTACAGGGAGGGAGACC.

A note on this clone: The read comes to an end 3 residues before the CDR3 does, leaving the germline J gene to fill in the end. The gene calls are TRBV7-9 and TRBJ2-7; D might be TRBD2 (6 bases). With 6 bases removed from V and 4 bases from J, the gap between germline ends came to 16 bases. Germline values: CDR1 SEHNR, CDR2 FQNEAQ (reference sequence). The CDR3 extends over 14 amino acids. The CDR3 DNA, read in part, is TGTGCCAGCAGTCCGCCGGGACTTGGTTACGAG. It codes for CASSPPGLGYE. The whole CDR3 reads CASSPPGLGYEQYF.

To note about this clone: The read is 3 residues too short to cover the CDR3 end, so that end is filled in from the germline J gene. J is TRBJ2-7 and V is TRBV20-1, with 9 bases aligning to TRBD1. Germline values: CDR1 DFQATT, CDR2 SNEGSKA (reference sequence). The CDR3 has 13 amino acids. Trimming took 6 bases from V and 2 from J; bases not matched to a gene: 5. The sequenced CDR3 bases are TGCAGTGCCCCGGGACAGGGAGCCTACGAG. Its translation: CSAPGQGAYE. In full, the CDR3 is CSAPGQGAYEQYF.

As to this clone: The CDR3 end falls 3 residues outside the read, so it is completed with the germline J gene. The chain couples TRBV5-1 to TRBJ1-2; possible D gene TRBD1, 5 bases. Germline CDR1 reads SGHRS; CDR2 reads YFSETQ. The CDR3 is made up of 15 amino acids. V dropped 1 base and J dropped 2 bases, with 12 bases sitting between them. CDR3: CASSLTWGENYGYTF. The sequenced part of the CDR3 DNA is TGCGCCAGCAGCTTGACGTGGGGCGAGAACTATGGC. Supplemented by reference TRBV5-1 and TRBJ1-2, the full variable domain reads KAGVTQTPRYLIKTRGQQVTLSCSPISGHRSVSWYQQTPGQGLQFLFEYFSETQRNKGNFPGRFSGRQFSNSRSEMNVSTLELGDSALYLCASSLTWGENYGYTFGSGTRLTVV.

Regarding this clone: From the germline J gene comes the end of the CDR3, since the read stops 3 residues before it. The J gene is TRBJ2-1, the V gene TRBV9; 8 positions agree with TRBD2. The CDR3 runs to 16 residues. V gave up 3 bases and J gave up 7 bases; unmatched junction bases: 12. The germline CDR1 and CDR2 sequences are SGDLS and YYNGEE. This CDR3 is CASSGSGAYRGNEQFF. CDR3 bases read: TGTGCCAGCAGCGGTAGCGGGGCGTACCGGGGGAATGAG.

Measured by frequency, this clone is medium-sized. The read ends 3 residues before the CDR3 terminus; that terminus is restored from the germline J gene. The chain uses TRBV6-2 or TRBV6-3 and TRBJ2-3; the D is unclear. Trimming left V 6 bases short and J 2 bases short, with 21 bases between. CDR3 length: 17 amino acids. Germline lookup yields CDR1 MNHEY and CDR2 SVGEGT. CDR3: CASSPQPYSVLTDTQYF. The DNA read from the CDR3 is TGTGCCAGCAGCCCACAACCCTACAGTGTACTCACAGATACG.

Note on this clone: The DNA ends 3 residues before the CDR3 does, and the rest of the CDR3 is filled in from the germline J gene. V usage is TRBV18 and J usage is TRBJ1-2, with D unresolved. The CDR3 is 15 amino acids. Germline lookup yields CDR1 KGHSH and CDR2 LQKENI. CDR3: CASSPSPSTNYDYTF. CDR3 DNA, as far as it was read: TGTGCCAGCTCACCATCACCCTCGACTAACTACGAC.

This clone is classed as medium-sized (0.01 to 0.1%) by frequency. The CDR3 end is not reached by the read, which stops 3 residues before it; the germline J gene fills it in. The chain is built from TRBV7-9 and TRBJ2-5, with D possibly being TRBD1 (8 bases). CDR1 and CDR2 (germline): SEHNR, FQNEAQ (reference sequence). This CDR3 comprises 13 residues. Between the trimmed V and J ends, which lost 5 bases and 7 bases, there was a span of 14 bases. Partial CDR3 DNA: TGTGCCAGCAGCATCACAGGGGGGGGGACC. Translated, it gives CASSITGGGT. The entire CDR3 sequence reads CASSITGGGTQYF.

On this clone: Sequencing ends 3 residues short of the CDR3 end; the germline J gene provides the rest. The chain joins TRBV11-1 to TRBJ2-3, with 8 nucleotides matching TRBD1. CDR3 length: 15 amino acids. CDR1 is SGHAT and CDR2 is FQDESV in the germline V gene (reference sequence). The CDR3 DNA, read in part, is TGTGCCAGCAGCCCTACGGACAGGGAGGCGAAGACG. It yields the protein CASSPTDREAKT. The CDR3 as a whole reads CASSPTDREAKTQYF.

As to this clone: The read falls 3 residues short of the CDR3 end, and the missing part is taken from the germline J gene. The chain links TRBV7-9 to TRBJ2-5, with a weak D call TRBD2 (6 bases). The CDR3 covers 15 residues. Germline assignment: CDR1 SEHNR and CDR2 FQNEAQ (reference sequence). The ends were cut back, 1 base at V and 4 bases at J, with 13 bases in the middle. CDR3 protein: CASSLEGGDAETQYF. The CDR3 DNA, read in part, is TGTGCCAGCAGCTTAGAGGGCGGGGATGCAGAGACC.

This chain's CDR3 is CSAREGETQYF. The CDR3 bases that were read are TGCAGTGCTAGAGAGGGCGAGACC. This chain links TRBV20-1 with TRBJ2-5; D gene uncertain. The CDR3 end is not reached by the read, which stops 3 residues before it; the germline J gene fills it in. Germline values: CDR1 DFQATT, CDR2 SNEGSKA (reference sequence). CDR3 length: 11 residues. The V end was cut by 0 bases, the J end by 5 bases, with 4 bases between.

As concerns this clone: The read ends 3 residues shy of where the CDR3 ends; the end is completed using the germline J gene. J is TRBJ2-3 and V is TRBV11-3; D might be TRBD1 (5 bases). The length of the CDR3 is 14 residues. Germline lookup yields CDR1 SGHNT and CDR2 YENEEA. The CDR3 loop is CASSLRGKQETQYF. The DNA read from the CDR3 is TGTGCCAGCAGCTTAAGGGGCAAGCAAGAGACG.

Turning to this clone: The CDR3 end falls 3 residues outside the read, so it is completed with the germline J gene. The V call is TRBV12-3 or TRBV12-4, the J call TRBJ2-7, with 8 bases identical to TRBD1. The V segment lost 2 bases and the J segment 1 base; nucleotides outside the gene matches: 1. The CDR3 spans 14 residues. The covered CDR3 bases are TGTGCCAGCAGTTTACGACAGGGGTCCTACGAG. Protein: CASSLRQGSYE. The CDR3, in full, reads CASSLRQGSYEQYF.

For this clone: The sequence runs out 3 residues before the end of the CDR3; the remainder is reconstructed from the germline J gene. The chain uses TRBV19 and TRBJ1-5; D is uncertain. V was cut by 3 bases and J by 9 bases, with 15 bases left in between. This CDR3 has 14 residues. The germline V gene encodes CDR1 LNHDA and CDR2 SQIVND (reference sequence). CDR3 DNA (partial): TGTGCCAGTAGTATCCCGGGTGGAGTCGGGCCC. Residues: CASSIPGGVGP. The whole CDR3 reads CASSIPGGVGPQHF.

As to this clone: Relative to the germline gene, one junction end is altered; a read error may explain this. Coverage ceases 3 residues before the CDR3 finishes, and the germline J gene fills in the end. Other DNA sequences of this sample code for an identical CDR3. This sequence joins TRBV10-3 and TRBJ1-3; a possible D gene is TRBD1 (6 bases). The CDR3 has 14 residues. Per the germline V gene, CDR1 is ENHRY and CDR2 is SYGVKD. The part of the CDR3 DNA that was read is TGTGCCATCAGTGAACAGGGTGCTGGAAACACT. Its protein is CAISEQGAGNT. The whole CDR3 protein reads CAISEQGAGNTIYF.

This clone ranks as medium-sized in terms of frequency. The CDR3 is cut off 3 residues early in the read; its end comes from the germline J gene. V is TRBV10-1 and J is TRBJ2-5, with TRBD2 matching 11 bases. The CDR3 loop spans 15 amino acids. V was clipped by 5 bases and J by 0 bases; unmatched bases: 2. Germline-derived CDR1 and CDR2 are WNHNN and SYGVQD (reference sequence). CDR3 sequence: CASSPGLADQETQYF. Partial CDR3 DNA: TGCGCCAGCAGTCCGGGACTAGCGGACCAAGAGACC.

The CDR3 DNA, read in part, is TGCAGTGCTAGACAGGGGACCGGTGAAAAA. This gives the protein CSARQGTGEK. The full CDR3 protein is CSARQGTGEKLFF. The chain couples TRBV20-1 to TRBJ1-4; D might be TRBD1 (6 bases). The read comes to an end 3 residues before the CDR3 does, leaving the germline J gene to fill in the end. Germline V gives CDR1 DFQATT, CDR2 SNEGSKA (reference sequence). V was shortened by 2 bases and J by 7 bases, with 11 bases between the two germline ends. There are 13 residues in the CDR3.

As regards this clone: Read coverage stops 3 residues before the CDR3 terminus; the germline J gene supplies the remainder. The chain uses TRBV6-2 or TRBV6-3 and TRBJ1-2, with 9 bases matching TRBD1. The CDR3 covers 11 residues. Germline V gene sequence: CDR1 MNHEY, CDR2 SVGEGT. The CDR3 sequence is CASGTGWGYTF. CDR3 DNA, as far as it was read: TGTGCCAGCGGGACAGGGTGGGGC.

Of note for this clone: With the read ending 3 residues before the CDR3 end, the germline J gene is used to fill in that end. V usage is TRBV19 and J usage is TRBJ1-1; 7 nucleotides match TRBD1. The CDR3 runs 15 residues. V was pared by 1 base and J by 1 base, with 3 bases of the junction left unmatched. Germline CDR1 reads LNHDA; CDR2 reads SQIVND (reference sequence). The CDR3 is CASSIASGGNTEAFF. The covered CDR3 bases are TGTGCCAGTAGTATAGCCTCAGGGGGGAACACTGAA.

Remarks on this clone: The junction and the germline gene differ at one end; a read error may be behind it. The read gets to within 3 residues of the CDR3 end, and the germline J gene fills in the rest. This chain joins TRBV4-2 and TRBJ2-3, with D uncertain. The CDR3 runs to 15 residues. CDR1 LGHNA and CDR2 YNFKEQ come from the germline V gene. Partial CDR3 DNA: TGCGCCAGCAGCCCACAAATTCCTAGCACAGATACG. Translated: CASSPQIPSTDT. The entire CDR3 protein is CASSPQIPSTDTQYF.